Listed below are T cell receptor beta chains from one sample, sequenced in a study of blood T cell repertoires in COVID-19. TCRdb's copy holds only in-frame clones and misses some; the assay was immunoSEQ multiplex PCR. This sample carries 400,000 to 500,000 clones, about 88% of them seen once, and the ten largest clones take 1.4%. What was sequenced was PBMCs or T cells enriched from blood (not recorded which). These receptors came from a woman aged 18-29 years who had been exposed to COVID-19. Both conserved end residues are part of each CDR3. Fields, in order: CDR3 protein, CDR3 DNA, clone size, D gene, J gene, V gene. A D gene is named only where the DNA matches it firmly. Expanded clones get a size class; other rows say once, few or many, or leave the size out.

CASSHRAGGTDTQYF | TGCGCCAGCAGCCATCGGGCAGGGGGCACAGATACGCAGTATTTT | NA | NA | TRBJ2-3 | TRBV4-3
CASRSGVGNQPQHF | TGCGCCAGCAGGTCCGGGGTAGGGAATCAGCCCCAGCATTTT | NA | NA | TRBJ1-5 | TRBV4-3
CASSYTNVRDEQYF | TGTGCCAGCAGTTACACCAATGTCAGGGACGAGCAGTACTTC | NA | NA | TRBJ2-7 | TRBV6-5
CATSREPQGLDEQYF | TGTGCCACCAGCAGAGAACCACAGGGCTTGGACGAGCAGTACTTC | NA | NA | TRBJ2-7 | TRBV15
CASRVDRIYGYTF | TGTGCCAGCAGAGTGGACAGGATCTATGGCTACACCTTC | NA | TRBD1 | TRBJ1-2 | TRBV6-5
CASSPLGQGNYGYTF | TGCGCCAGCAGCCCGCTGGGACAGGGTAACTATGGCTACACCTTC | NA | TRBD1 | TRBJ1-2 | TRBV5-1
CATTSGGGTDTQYF | TGTGCCACGACTAGCGGGGGGGGCACAGATACGCAGTATTTT | NA | TRBD2 | TRBJ2-3 | TRBV10-3
CSVEPGRGVEAFF | TGCAGCGTTGAACCCGGTAGGGGCGTTGAAGCTTTCTTT | few | NA | TRBJ1-1 | TRBV29-1
CASSLPLPLPQDSGNTIYF | TGTGCCAGCAGTTTGCCCTTGCCCCTTCCACAGGACTCTGGAAACACCATATATTTT | NA | NA | TRBJ1-3 | TRBV28
CASSMSGRRGYTF | TGTGCCAGTAGTATGTCAGGGCGACGTGGCTACACCTTC | few | NA | TRBJ1-2 | TRBV19
CASSSVLTYGQYF | TGTGCCAGCAGTTCGGTATTAACGTACGGGCAGTACTTC | once | NA | TRBJ2-7 | TRBV6-2/TRBV6-3
CASRVTGTGVDQPQHF | TGTGCCAGCAGGGTTACCGGGACAGGGGTGGATCAGCCCCAGCATTTT | NA | TRBD1 | TRBJ1-5 | TRBV28
CASPSGRGGETQYF | TGTGCCAGCCCAAGCGGGAGGGGGGGAGAGACCCAGTACTTC | NA | TRBD2 | TRBJ2-5 | TRBV3-1/TRBV3-2
CASSPPPGNNYGYTF | TGTGCCAGCAGTCCCCCCCCGGGGAACAACTATGGCTACACCTTC | NA | NA | TRBJ1-2 | TRBV6-2/TRBV6-3
CASSLRSSGGAGEQFF | TGTGCCAGCAGCTTAAGGTCTAGCGGGGGGGCTGGTGAGCAGTTCTTC | NA | TRBD2 | TRBJ2-1 | TRBV7-3
CASARPGQIYEQYF | TGTGCCAGCGCCCGACCTGGACAGATTTACGAGCAGTACTTC | NA | NA | TRBJ2-7 | TRBV7-2
CASSQGPGVSLGYTF | TGCGCCAGCAGCCAAGGGCCGGGGGTCTCCCTTGGCTACACCTTC | NA | NA | TRBJ1-2 | TRBV4-1
CASTRTSGGQETQYF | TGTGCCAGTACCAGGACTAGCGGGGGTCAAGAGACCCAGTACTTC | once | TRBD2 | TRBJ2-5 | TRBV19
CASSPRGLAPQTGELFF | TGTGCCAGCAGCCCGAGGGGACTAGCGCCGCAAACCGGGGAGCTGTTTTTT | NA | TRBD2 | TRBJ2-2 | TRBV7-2
CASSLWTGTTETQYF | TGCGCCAGCAGCTTGTGGACAGGGACTACGGAGACCCAGTACTTC | NA | NA | TRBJ2-5 | TRBV5-1
CASSAGAGQEYF | TGTGCCAGCAGTGCTGGGGCAGGACAGGAGTACTTC | NA | TRBD1 | TRBJ2-7 | TRBV6-1
CASSVTQGYEQYF | TGTGCCAGCAGCGTAACACAGGGGTACGAGCAGTACTTC | NA | TRBD1 | TRBJ2-7 | TRBV11-3
CASSRSTPEQFF | TGTGCCAGCTCACGATCCACTCCTGAGCAGTTCTTC | NA | NA | TRBJ2-1 | TRBV18
CASSLNRDKGNEQFF | TGCGCCAGCAGCCTAAACCGGGACAAAGGCAATGAGCAGTTCTTC | NA | NA | TRBJ2-1 | TRBV4-1
CASSSPTSSGNTIYF | TGTGCCAGCAGCTCACCAACAAGCTCTGGAAACACCATATATTTT | NA | NA | TRBJ1-3 | TRBV6-2/TRBV6-3
CASSRPGQPGELFF | TGTGCCAGCAGCCGACCGGGACAACCCGGGGAGCTGTTTTTT | NA | NA | TRBJ2-2 | TRBV3-1/TRBV3-2
CASSITGLNYGYTF | TGTGCCAGTAGTATAACGGGACTTAACTATGGCTACACCTTC | NA | NA | TRBJ1-2 | TRBV19
CASSSRQADYGYTF | TGTGCCAGCAGCTCCAGACAGGCAGACTATGGCTACACCTTC | NA | NA | TRBJ1-2 | TRBV7-8
CASSQSKTGQGGYGYTF | TGCGCCAGCAGTCAATCGAAGACAGGACAGGGCGGATATGGCTACACCTTC | NA | TRBD1 | TRBJ1-2 | TRBV23-1
CASDRDTEAFF | TGTGCCAGCGACAGGGACACTGAAGCTTTCTTT | NA | TRBD1 | TRBJ1-1 | TRBV28
CASSSPGQETATNEKLFF | TGTGCCAGCAGCTCACCGGGACAGGAGACTGCAACTAATGAAAAACTGTTTTTT | NA | TRBD1 | TRBJ1-4 | TRBV28
CASSAGLAGTSTDTQYF | TGTGCCAGCAGCGCTGGACTAGCGGGGACTAGCACAGATACGCAGTATTTT | NA | TRBD2 | TRBJ2-3 | TRBV2
CASSYALGEVNYEQYF | TGTGCCAGCAGTTACGCGTTGGGGGAGGTCAACTACGAGCAGTACTTC | NA | NA | TRBJ2-7 | TRBV6-6
CASTGTDYEQYF | TGTGCCAGCACAGGGACTGACTACGAGCAGTACTTC | NA | NA | TRBJ2-7 | TRBV6-6
CASSLIVADLEQYF | TGTGCCAGCAGCTTAATAGTAGCGGATCTCGAGCAGTACTTC | NA | NA | TRBJ2-7 | TRBV11-2
CAWRGGGGTEAFF | TGTGCCTGGAGAGGGGGCGGCGGCACTGAAGCTTTCTTT | few | TRBD1 | TRBJ1-1 | TRBV30
CASSLGTGSEQYF | TGTGCCAGCAGCTTAGGCACAGGTTCCGAGCAGTACTTC | NA | NA | TRBJ2-7 | TRBV11-2
CASRRGLDRGAGYTF | TGTGCCAGCAGACGGGGCCTGGACAGGGGCGCCGGCTACACCTTC | NA | TRBD1 | TRBJ1-2 | TRBV28
CASSQEGRGYYNEQFF | TGTGCCAGCAGCCAAGAAGGTCGGGGTTATTACAATGAGCAGTTCTTC | few | NA | TRBJ2-1 | TRBV3-1/TRBV3-2
CASSQDNWGRQGNTEAFF | TGTGCCAGCAGCCAAGATAATTGGGGCAGACAGGGGAACACTGAAGCTTTCTTT | NA | TRBD1 | TRBJ1-1 | TRBV14
CAWSQSTDTQYF | TGTGCCTGGAGTCAGAGCACAGATACGCAGTATTTT | NA | NA | TRBJ2-3 | TRBV30
CASSPRDRVYGYTF | TGTGCCAGCAGCCCTCGGGACAGAGTCTATGGCTACACCTTC | NA | TRBD1 | TRBJ1-2 | TRBV5-6
CASSQVVGTASDSALHF | TGTGCCAGCAGCCAAGTTGTGGGGACTGCTTCTGATTCCGCCCTCCACTTT | NA | NA | TRBJ1-6 | TRBV14
CAWSRGGVDTQYF | TGTGCCTGGAGTCGGGGGGGGGTGGATACGCAGTATTTT | NA | TRBD2 | TRBJ2-3 | TRBV30
CASSYSLTGGHYEQYF | TGTGCCAGCAGTTACTCGCTGACAGGGGGCCACTACGAGCAGTACTTC | NA | TRBD1 | TRBJ2-7 | TRBV6-2/TRBV6-3